The sequence of this T cell receptor beta chain was determined in a study of OX40 agonist ivuxolimab in advanced cancers. Study context: Dose-escalation patients were diagnosed with hepatocellular carcinoma, melanoma, renal cell cancer or head and neck cancer.

TCRdb's table, derived via immunoSEQ multiplex PCR, lists solely in-frame clones and lacks some. Counted here are fewer than 50,000 clones, around 87% occurring once; the ten biggest clones make up around 33%. Findings and limits, study-wide: Among T cells, CD8+ cells averaged more expanded clones than CD4+ cells.

Trimming stripped 4 bases from V and 7 bases from J, with 16 bases between. CDR3 size: 14 residues. Germline V gene data show CDR1 as SGHRS and CDR2 as YFSETQ. This clone was observed a single time. The antigen is unknown. Sequenced here: CD4+ or CD8+ T cells sorted from blood, sampled in a trial of the OX40 agonist ivuxolimab. This rearrangement joins TRBV5-1 to TRBJ2-3; D may be TRBD1 (6 bases). The sequence derives from an adult with an advanced solid tumor such as melanoma, head and neck, liver or kidney cancer. CDR3 loop: CASSPGTLINTQYF. In DNA, the CDR3 is TGCGCCAGCAGCCCCGGGACACTAATTAATACGCAGTATTTT.